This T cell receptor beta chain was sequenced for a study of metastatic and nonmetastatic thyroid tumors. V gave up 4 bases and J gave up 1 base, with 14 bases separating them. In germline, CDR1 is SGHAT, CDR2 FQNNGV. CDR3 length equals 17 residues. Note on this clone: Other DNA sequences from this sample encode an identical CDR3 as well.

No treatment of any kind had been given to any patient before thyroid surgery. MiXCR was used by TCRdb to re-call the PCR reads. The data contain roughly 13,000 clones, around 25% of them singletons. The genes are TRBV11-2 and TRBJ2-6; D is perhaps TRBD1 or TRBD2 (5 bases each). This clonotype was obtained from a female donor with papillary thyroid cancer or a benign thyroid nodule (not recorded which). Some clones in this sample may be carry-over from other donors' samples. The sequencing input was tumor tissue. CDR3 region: CASSSKGWGSGANVLTF. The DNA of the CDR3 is TGTGCCAGCAGCTCCAAGGGTTGGGGGTCTGGGGCCAACGTCCTGACTTTC. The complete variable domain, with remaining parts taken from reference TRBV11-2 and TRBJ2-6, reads EAGVAQSPRYKIIEKRQSVAFWCNPISGHATLYWYQQILGQGPKLLIQFQNNGVVDDSQLPKDRFSAERLKGVDSTLKIQPAKLEDSAVYLCASSSKGWGSGANVLTFGAGSRLTVL.